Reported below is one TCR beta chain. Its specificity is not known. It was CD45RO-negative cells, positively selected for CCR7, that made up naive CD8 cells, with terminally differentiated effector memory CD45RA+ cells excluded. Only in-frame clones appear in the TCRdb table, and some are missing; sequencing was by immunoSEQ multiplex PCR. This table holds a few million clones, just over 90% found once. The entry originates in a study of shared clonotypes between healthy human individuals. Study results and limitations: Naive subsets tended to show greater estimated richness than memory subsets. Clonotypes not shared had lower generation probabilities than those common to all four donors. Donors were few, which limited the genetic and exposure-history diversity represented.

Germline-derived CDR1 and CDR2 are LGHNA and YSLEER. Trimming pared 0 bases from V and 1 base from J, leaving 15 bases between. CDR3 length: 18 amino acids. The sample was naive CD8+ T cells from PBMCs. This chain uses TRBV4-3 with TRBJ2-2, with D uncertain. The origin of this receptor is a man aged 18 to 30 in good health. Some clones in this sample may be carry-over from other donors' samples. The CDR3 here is CASSQDLVHYENTGELFF. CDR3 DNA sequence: TGCGCCAGCAGCCAAGATCTTGTACATTACGAGAACACCGGGGAGCTGTTTTTT.